This T cell receptor (beta chain) comes out of a study of radiation and T cells in renal cell carcinoma. The data were produced by immunoSEQ multiplex PCR, yet TCRdb's version contains in-frame clones alone and is incomplete. The table lists about 130,000 clones, roughly 77% of them singletons. Findings and caveats of the study: From baseline, blood top tumor clonotypes peaked at 2 weeks post-radiation.

Noted time point: blood 2 weeks post-SBRT. As for treatment: 15 Gy SBRT to primary tumor, nephrectomy 4 weeks later. The V gene lost 2 bases and the J gene lost 1 base, with 5 bases spanning the gap. Germline CDR1 reads SEHNR; CDR2 reads FQNEAQ (reference sequence). The CDR3 consists of 13 residues. On this clone itself: The antigen remains unidentified.

The sequence came from a woman aged 60-75 years with renal cell carcinoma. Sequenced here: blood, sampled from a patient whose treatment included radiotherapy and nephrectomy. This chain links TRBV7-9 with TRBJ2-5; D is uncertain. The CDR3 DNA sequence: TGTGCCAGCAGCTTACACGGCCAAGAGACCCAGTACTTC. Protein sequence: CASSLHGQETQYF. Together with reference TRBV7-9 and TRBJ2-5, the CDR3 gives the full variable domain: DTGVSQNPRHKITKRGQNVTFRCDPISEHNRLYWYRQTLGQGPEFLTYFQNEAQLEKSRLLSDRFSAERPKGSFSTLEIQRTEQGDSAMYLCASSLHGQETQYFGPGTRLLVL.